The 14 T cell receptor beta chains given below trace back to one sample, sequenced in a study of PD-1 blockade in classical Hodgkin lymphoma. The assay was immunoSEQ multiplex PCR, and TCRdb's table has in-frame clones only and misses some. Of over 60,000 clones listed, approximately 92% are singletons. The time point denotes: cycle 4 day 1 (C4D1), after five to seven weeks of nivolumab. Each patient experienced a relapse that followed autologous stem cell transplantation, and brentuximab vedotin exposure varied. This material consisted of peripheral blood mononuclear cells (PBMCs), taken before the fourth cycle of nivolumab. The receptors originated from a human donor with classical Hodgkin lymphoma.

The CDR3 DNA is TGTGCCAGCAGTTCGTGGACAGGGGGTAAGGATCAGCCCCAGCATTTT. It yields the protein CASSSWTGGKDQPQHF. The gene calls are TRBV28 and TRBJ1-5, with 10 bases fitting TRBD1. The CDR3 length is 16 residues. V trimming: 4 bases; J trimming: 5 bases; junction bases outside the gene matches: 8. From germline, CDR1 is MDHEN and CDR2 SYDVKM.

V and J are TRBV28 and TRBJ1-5; possible D gene TRBD1, 6 bases. V shed 3 bases and J shed 4 bases, with 13 bases lying between them. The CDR3 sequence is 15 residues long. The germline CDR1 and CDR2 sequences are MDHEN and SYDVKM. The CDR3 here is CASSLEGEWNQPQHF. The CDR3 coding sequence is TGTGCCAGCAGTTTGGAGGGGGAATGGAATCAGCCCCAGCATTTT.

The chain links TRBV2 to TRBJ2-3; 9 bases are a match to TRBD2. Germline V gives CDR1 SNHLY, CDR2 FYNNEI. This CDR3 is built from 17 residues. V was clipped by 8 bases and J by 5 bases; unmatched bases: 17. CDR3 DNA sequence: TGTGCCAGCTTTAGGCAGAGTAGCGGGAGTTGGAGAGATACGCAGTATTTT. It yields the protein CASFRQSSGSWRDTQYF.

J is TRBJ2-7 and V is TRBV6-1; D may be TRBD1 (5 bases). V dropped 1 base and J dropped 3 bases, with 10 bases sitting between them. The CDR3 is 14 residues long. Per the germline V gene, CDR1 is MNHNS and CDR2 is SASEGT. This CDR3 is CASSEERGFYEQYF. The CDR3 DNA reads TGTGCCAGCAGTGAAGAAAGGGGTTTCTACGAGCAGTACTTC.

The rearrangement links TRBV10-3 to TRBJ2-4; D gene uncertain. Germline-derived CDR1 and CDR2 are ENHRY and SYGVKD. Trimming pared 0 bases from V and 9 bases from J, leaving 6 bases between. The CDR3 extends over 12 amino acids. This chain's CDR3 is CAISESISIQYF. The CDR3 DNA is TGTGCCATCAGTGAGTCGATTAGCATTCAGTACTTC.

This chain links TRBV11-2 with TRBJ2-7; TRBD2 matches at 8 bases. Trimming took 0 bases from V and 0 from J; bases not matched to a gene: 1. The CDR3 is 15 residues long. In germline, CDR1 is SGHAT, CDR2 FQNNGV. CDR3 nucleotide sequence: TGTGCCAGCAGCTTAGAAGCGGGAGACTCCTACGAGCAGTACTTC. This translates into CASSLEAGDSYEQYF.

V gene TRBV7-2 combines with J gene TRBJ1-5; the D gene is possibly TRBD1 (5 bases). Looked up from germline, CDR1 is SGHTA and CDR2 is FQGNSA. CDR3 length: 14 residues. Trimming stripped 3 bases from V and 7 bases from J, with 13 bases between. CDR3 nucleotide sequence: TGTGCCAGCAGCTTTGGTACAGGCCGGCAGCCCCAGCATTTT. It yields the protein CASSFGTGRQPQHF.

The genes are TRBV11-2 and TRBJ2-7; D gene uncertain. CDR3 length: 11 amino acids. Germline values: CDR1 SGHAT, CDR2 FQNNGV. Deletions cut 1 base from V and 6 bases from J, with 4 bases between. This chain's CDR3 is CASSLGREQYF. CDR3 coding DNA: TGTGCCAGCAGCTTAGGGCGCGAGCAGTACTTC. The whole variable domain, filled in from reference TRBV11-2 and TRBJ2-7, reads EAGVAQSPRYKIIEKRQSVAFWCNPISGHATLYWYQQILGQGPKLLIQFQNNGVVDDSQLPKDRFSAERLKGVDSTLKIQPAKLEDSAVYLCASSLGREQYFGPGTRLTVT.

The rearrangement links TRBV7-9 to TRBJ1-4, with 9 positions matching TRBD1. From germline, CDR1 is SEHNR and CDR2 FQNEAQ (reference sequence). The CDR3 covers 14 residues. The trim removed 2 bases at V and 11 bases at J, leaving 6 bases unmatched. The CDR3 nucleotides read TGTGCCAGCAGCTTACCGCCACAGGGGGCGAAACTGTTTTTT. It codes for CASSLPPQGAKLFF.

The chain employs TRBV6-6 and TRBJ1-2; the D gene is possibly TRBD1 (6 bases). Germline V gives CDR1 MNHNY, CDR2 SVGAGI (reference sequence). V lost 2 bases and J lost 6, with 10 bases in between. This CDR3 is 13 amino acids long. This chain's CDR3 is CASSYGTIDGYTF. CDR3 bases: TGTGCCAGCAGTTACGGGACAATCGATGGCTACACCTTC.

The chain has TRBV6-1 and TRBJ2-1; perhaps TRBD2 as D (6 bases). The length of the CDR3 is 17 residues. Trimming cost V 2 bases and J 3 bases, with 17 bases left between them. CDR1 and CDR2 (germline): MNHNS, SASEGT. The CDR3 nucleotides are TGTGCCAGCAGTGAACTTGGCCCGGGAGTGCTCTACAATGAGCAGTTCTTC. Translating gives CASSELGPGVLYNEQFF.

The rearrangement uses TRBV27 and TRBJ2-7, with D perhaps TRBD2 (5 bases). Trimming cost V 4 bases and J 2 bases, with 12 bases left between them. Germline V lookup: CDR1 MNHEY, CDR2 SMNVEV (reference sequence). This CDR3 region has 14 residues. The CDR3: CASSSFGGPYEQYF. CDR3 sequence (DNA): TGTGCCAGCAGTTCGTTCGGAGGCCCCTACGAGCAGTACTTC.

The CDR3 DNA is TGTGCCAGTACAGGGGCGGGAGGGCCCTCCTACAATGAGCAGTTCTTC. This codes for CASTGAGGPSYNEQFF. V gene TRBV19 combines with J gene TRBJ2-1; 9 positions match TRBD2. Losses at the gene ends were 7 bases for V and 0 bases for J; bases not matched to a gene: 7. The germline V gene has CDR1 LNHDA and CDR2 SQIVND (reference sequence). The CDR3 totals 16 residues.

The rearrangement joins TRBV6-6 to TRBJ2-7; D gene ambiguous. CDR1 MNHNY and CDR2 SVGAGI come from the germline V gene (reference sequence). This CDR3 spans 12 amino acids. The V end lost 6 bases, the J end lost 5 bases, and 11 bases lay between the germline ends. The CDR3 region is CASRAAAHEQYF. The CDR3 coding sequence is TGTGCCAGCAGGGCGGCGGCACACGAGCAGTACTTC.